Presented here are 31 T cell receptor beta chains from one specimen sequenced in a study of blood T cells in healthy people across ages (dated by TCRdb to the mid-2010s). Library generation was performed with 5' RACE. A second PCR of about 6 to 11 cycles was performed with a sample-barcoded 5' primer and a J-beta primer mix. TCRdb took the public reads, trimmed them with fastp at Q25, ran MiXCR for clone calling and kept in-frame beta chains. Rows matching on CDR3 protein sequence are summarized as one entry with the most common DNA and genes. Counted in this sample were fewer than 2,000,000 distinct CDR3 sequences; roughly two fifths of them appeared once. 23% of the sample is in the top ten clones. Sequenced: blood. Source of these receptors: a human donor in good health.

The chain links TRBV24-1 to TRBJ1-2; D unresolved. The V and J ends lost 4 bases and 8 bases respectively, with 16 bases between them. The CDR3 covers 14 residues. CDR1 and CDR2 from the germline V gene are KGHDR and SFDVKD. CDR3 loop: CATSDLTQSKGYTF. As DNA, the CDR3 is TGTGCCACCAGTGACCTCACACAATCTAAGGGCTACACCTTC.

J is TRBJ2-6 and V is TRBV5-1; D may be TRBD1 or TRBD2 (5 bases each). Germline lookup yields CDR1 SGHRS and CDR2 YFSETQ. CDR3 size: 15 residues. With 7 bases removed from V and 7 bases from J, the gap between germline ends came to 18 bases. The CDR3 DNA sequence: TGCGCCAGCCGAGGGACCCCGTTAGGAGCCAACGTCCTGACTTTC. This encodes CASRGTPLGANVLTF. The whole variable domain, remainder taken from reference TRBV5-1 and TRBJ2-6, is KAGVTQTPRYLIKTRGQQVTLSCSPISGHRSVSWYQQTPGQGLQFLFEYFSETQRNKGNFPGRFSGRQFSNSRSEMNVSTLELGDSALYLCASRGTPLGANVLTFGAGSRLTVL.

The chain links TRBV6-6 to TRBJ1-2; D is unresolved. Germline values: CDR1 MNHNY, CDR2 SVGAGI (reference sequence). The CDR3 loop spans 14 amino acids. The V end was cut by 2 bases, the J end by 3 bases, with 10 bases between. The CDR3 coding sequence is TGTGCCAGCAGTTACCGGACCTGGGACTATGGCTACACCTTC. Encoded protein: CASSYRTWDYGYTF.

This clonotype appeared a few times. The chain joins TRBV20-1 to TRBJ1-1; D not resolved. CDR3 length equals 14 residues. The ends were cut back, 6 bases at V and 5 bases at J, with 19 bases in the middle. From germline, CDR1 is DFQATT and CDR2 SNEGSKA (reference sequence). The CDR3 loop reads CSATIILSGTEAFF. The CDR3 DNA is TGCAGTGCGACCATCATACTAAGCGGGACTGAAGCTTTCTTT.

This clonotype has a handful of counts. The chain has TRBV29-1 and TRBJ2-1, with 12 nucleotides matching TRBD2. Germline V gene lookup returns CDR1 SQVTM and CDR2 ANQGSEA. The V segment lost 4 bases and the J segment 0 bases; nucleotides outside the gene matches: 4. CDR3 length: 16 residues. The CDR3 reads CSVGLAGASSYNEQFF. The CDR3 region has the DNA TGCAGCGTTGGACTAGCGGGGGCGAGCTCCTACAATGAGCAGTTCTTC.

The chain recombines TRBV19 with TRBJ2-3; D ambiguous. Germline V gives CDR1 LNHDA, CDR2 SQIVND (reference sequence). Between the trimmed V and J ends, which lost 4 bases and 2 bases, there was a span of 7 bases. The CDR3 spans 13 residues. As DNA, the CDR3 is TGTGCCAGTAGTAAAGCACTCACAGATACGCAGTATTTT. Amino acids: CASSKALTDTQYF.

The rearrangement joins TRBV4-1 to TRBJ2-4; TRBD2 matches 9 bases. V shed 6 bases, J shed 13 bases, and the junction held 22 bases outside the gene matches. The CDR3 has 17 residues. Germline loops: CDR1 MGHRA, CDR2 YSYEKL. The CDR3 bases are TGCGCCAGCAGGACCCCCGGGCGACTAGCGGATACCAATGAGCAGTACTTC. Translating gives CASRTPGRLADTNEQYF.

In its sample, this clonotype was seen many times. J is TRBJ2-1 and V is TRBV14; D call uncertain. The germline CDR1 and CDR2 sequences are SGHDN and FVKESK. V was cut by 0 bases and J by 7 bases, with 16 bases left in between. This CDR3 contains 16 residues. Here the CDR3 DNA reads TGTGCCAGCAGCCAAGATTCGGCAGGCCTGGGGAATGAGCAGTTCTTC. Its translation: CASSQDSAGLGNEQFF.

J is TRBJ1-2 and V is TRBV6-1; TRBD1 aligns across 9 bases. With V trimmed by 3 bases and J by 4 bases, 6 bases remained unmatched. CDR1 and CDR2 (germline): MNHNS, SASEGT. The CDR3 sequence is 15 residues long. The CDR3 region is CASSEGQGVAYGYTF. CDR3 sequence (DNA): TGTGCCAGCAGTGAGGGACAGGGTGTTGCCTATGGCTACACCTTC.

This clonotype was counted a few times. The rearrangement joins TRBV7-9 to TRBJ1-2; a possible D gene is TRBD1 (5 bases). Germline V gene data show CDR1 as SEHNR and CDR2 as FQNEAQ (reference sequence). The CDR3 is 14 amino acids. V lost 10 bases and J lost 3, with 18 bases in between. The CDR3: CATTRGGVDYGYTF. The CDR3 DNA reads as TGTGCCACAACGCGGGGGGGAGTTGACTATGGCTACACCTTC.

The chain has TRBV24-1 and TRBJ2-5; the match to TRBD2 covers 11 bases. After removal of 6 bases from V and 1 base from J, the junction contained 6 bases not matched to a gene. CDR1 is KGHDR and CDR2 is SFDVKD in the germline V gene. This CDR3 has 16 amino acids. The CDR3 loop is CATSRGLAGGQETQYF. CDR3 bases: TGTGCCACCAGTCGAGGACTAGCGGGTGGCCAAGAGACCCAGTACTTC.

The chain recombines TRBV15 with TRBJ2-3; no firm D call. The CDR3 contains 13 residues. The V end lost 1 base, the J end lost 3 bases, and 5 bases lay between the germline ends. Germline V gene data show CDR1 as LNHNV and CDR2 as YYDKDF (reference sequence). In nucleotides, the CDR3 is TGTGCCACCAGCAGAGCCCCTACAGATACGCAGTATTTT. Encoded protein: CATSRAPTDTQYF.

The chain couples TRBV12-3 or TRBV12-4 to TRBJ2-1; 7 bases are shared with TRBD1. The V segment lost 5 bases and the J segment 7 bases; nucleotides outside the gene matches: 8. The length of the CDR3 is 14 residues. The CDR3 reads CASSPGDSPNEQFF. The DNA for the CDR3 is TGTGCCAGCAGTCCAGGGGACAGTCCAAATGAGCAGTTCTTC.

This rearrangement joins TRBV27 to TRBJ1-1; the D is unclear. The ends were cut back, 4 bases at V and 8 bases at J, with 8 bases in the middle. The CDR3 has 11 residues. From germline, CDR1 is MNHEY and CDR2 SMNVEV (reference sequence). The CDR3 DNA sequence: TGTGCCAGCAGTTCACAAAGGGAAGCTTTCTTT. Translated, it gives CASSSQREAFF.

This rearrangement joins TRBV7-2 to TRBJ2-7; D assignment may be TRBD1 or TRBD2 (7 bases each). V lost 5 bases and J lost 5, with 19 bases in between. The CDR3 extends over 15 amino acids. Germline CDR1 and CDR2: SGHTA and FQGNSA. CDR3 sequence: CASSPEGAGVHEQYF. The CDR3 nucleotides read TGTGCCAGCAGCCCTGAGGGGGCGGGAGTCCACGAGCAGTACTTC.

The V gene is TRBV4-1, the J gene TRBJ2-3; 7 positions agree with TRBD2. Germline V gives CDR1 MGHRA, CDR2 YSYEKL. The J segment lost 4 bases and the V segment lost 0 bases, leaving 4 bases of the junction unmatched. CDR3 length: 15 amino acids. The CDR3 protein is CASSQDGDYADTQYF. The CDR3 DNA sequence: TGCGCCAGCAGCCAAGATGGGGACTATGCAGATACGCAGTATTTT.

This chain connects TRBV6-2 or TRBV6-3 to TRBJ1-5, with unresolved D. From germline, CDR1 is MNHEY and CDR2 SVGEGT. CDR3 length: 13 amino acids. With 7 bases removed from V and 7 bases from J, the gap between germline ends came to 14 bases. The CDR3 DNA follows: TGTGCCAGCACTGTGGGGATTTGGCAGCCCCAGCATTTT. It encodes CASTVGIWQPQHF.

This clonotype was counted between two and nine times. The rearrangement uses TRBV28 and TRBJ2-7; 8 bases align to TRBD1. This CDR3 is 14 amino acids long. Germline V lookup: CDR1 MDHEN, CDR2 SYDVKM. The V gene end was trimmed by 6 bases and the J gene end by 0 bases; junction bases not matched to a gene: 4. The CDR3 sequence: CASRPTGDSYEQYF. The CDR3 coding sequence is TGTGCCAGCAGACCGACAGGGGACTCCTACGAGCAGTACTTC.

The chain uses TRBV7-3 and TRBJ1-6; 7 positions match TRBD1. The length of the CDR3 is 16 residues. The trim removed 1 base at V and 7 bases at J, leaving 7 bases unmatched. The germline V gene encodes CDR1 SGHTA and CDR2 FQGTGA. The CDR3 coding sequence is TGTGCCAGCAGCTTAAGAAAGCAGGGGGGAAATTCACCCCTCCACTTT. Its protein product is CASSLRKQGGNSPLHF.

This sequence joins TRBV20-1 and TRBJ1-1; D perhaps matches TRBD1 (6 bases). The CDR3 consists of 14 residues. In germline, CDR1 is DFQATT, CDR2 SNEGSKA (reference sequence). Trimming shortened V by 1 base and J by 6 bases, and 15 bases separated the two germline ends. The CDR3 region is CSARVRGRGAEAFF. DNA for the CDR3: TGCAGTGCTAGAGTCCGGGGGCGCGGGGCTGAAGCTTTCTTT.

The table lists this clonotype with many counts. J is TRBJ2-5 and V is TRBV12-3 or TRBV12-4; 7 bases agree with TRBD1. The CDR3 runs 14 residues. V lost 6 bases, J lost 1 base, and 5 bases stayed unmatched. CDR3 sequence: CASSFGTAQETQYF. The CDR3 nucleotides are TGTGCCAGCAGCTTCGGGACAGCCCAAGAGACCCAGTACTTC.

V is TRBV5-1 and J is TRBJ2-3; TRBD2 matches 8 bases. The length of the CDR3 is 17 residues. The V segment lost 6 bases and the J segment 0 bases; nucleotides outside the gene matches: 12. The germline CDR1 and CDR2 sequences are SGHRS and YFSETQ. CDR3 residues: CASIPHGGDSSTDTQYF. The CDR3 DNA follows: TGCGCCAGCATCCCCCACGGGGGGGATTCTAGCACAGATACGCAGTATTTT.

The rearrangement joins TRBV20-1 to TRBJ1-5; unclear D gene. Germline V gives CDR1 DFQATT, CDR2 SNEGSKA (reference sequence). V lost 6 bases to trimming and J lost 3 bases, with 18 bases between them. The CDR3 runs 15 residues. The CDR3, as DNA: TGCAGTGCCCTTCAAGGCGGGCTGGACAATCAGCCCCAGCATTTT. The encoded protein is CSALQGGLDNQPQHF.

The chain recombines TRBV7-3 with TRBJ2-1; perhaps TRBD1 as D (6 bases). Trimming took off 1 base at V and 3 bases at J, with 13 bases between the two ends. The CDR3 is 16 residues long. The germline gives CDR1 SGHTA, CDR2 FQGTGA. This CDR3 reads CASSLNRGSSYNEQFF. Written as DNA, the CDR3 is TGTGCCAGCAGCTTAAATAGGGGGAGTAGCTACAATGAGCAGTTCTTC.

This chain joins TRBV12-5 and TRBJ2-7, with D hard to call. Trimming left V 1 base short and J 7 bases short, with 17 bases between. CDR3 size: 15 residues. Germline V CDR1 and CDR2: LGHNT, FRNRAP. CDR3 loop: CASGLGVLTRNEQYF. Written as DNA, the CDR3 is TGTGCTAGTGGTTTGGGGGTTCTGACACGTAATGAGCAGTACTTC.

This clonotype was counted once. The J gene is TRBJ2-3, the V gene TRBV5-1; D gene ambiguous. Between the trimmed V and J ends, which lost 0 bases and 2 bases, there was a span of 16 bases. CDR3 length: 17 amino acids. The germline V gene has CDR1 SGHRS and CDR2 YFSETQ. The DNA of the CDR3 is TGCGCCAGCAGCTTGGTCAGCGCCTCACGAAACACAGATACGCAGTATTTT. Protein: CASSLVSASRNTDTQYF. Full variable domain (missing parts from reference TRBV5-1 and TRBJ2-3): KAGVTQTPRYLIKTRGQQVTLSCSPISGHRSVSWYQQTPGQGLQFLFEYFSETQRNKGNFPGRFSGRQFSNSRSEMNVSTLELGDSALYLCASSLVSASRNTDTQYFGPGTRLTVL.

V gene TRBV20-1 combines with J gene TRBJ2-3; the D is unclear. Germline CDR1 and CDR2: DFQATT and SNEGSKA (reference sequence). The CDR3 sequence is 15 residues long. V dropped 7 bases and J dropped 2 bases, with 19 bases sitting between them. CDR3 in amino acids: CSGGVTDPHTDTQYF. CDR3 sequence (DNA): TGCAGTGGAGGTGTCACGGATCCACACACAGATACGCAGTATTTT.

This clonotype occurred a few times. The chain has TRBV11-2 and TRBJ2-4, with D hard to call. This CDR3 has 11 amino acids. Trimming shortened V by 0 bases and J by 13 bases, and 7 bases separated the two germline ends. Germline V gene lookup returns CDR1 SGHAT and CDR2 FQNNGV. CDR3 loop: CASSLDTEQYF. As DNA, the CDR3 is TGTGCCAGCAGCTTAGACACAGAGCAGTACTTC. Full variable domain (remainder filled in from reference TRBV11-2 and TRBJ2-4): EAGVAQSPRYKIIEKRQSVAFWCNPISGHATLYWYQQILGQGPKLLIQFQNNGVVDDSQLPKDRFSAERLKGVDSTLKIQPAKLEDSAVYLCASSLDTEQYFGAGTRLSVL.

In its sample, this clonotype was seen a few times. This sequence joins TRBV25-1 and TRBJ2-1; 9 bases align to TRBD1. The CDR3 runs 15 residues. Germline CDR1 is MGHDK and CDR2 is SYGVNS. Trimming removed 0 bases from V and 8 bases from J; junction bases left unmatched: 5. For the CDR3, the DNA is TGTGCCAGCAGTGAATACGGGACAGGGAAGGATGAGCAGTTCTTC. The encoded protein is CASSEYGTGKDEQFF.

The V call is TRBV6-1, the J call TRBJ2-7; 8 nucleotides align to TRBD2. This CDR3 contains 14 residues. The trim removed 4 bases at V and 4 bases at J, leaving 6 bases unmatched. CDR1 is MNHNS, CDR2 SASEGT, per germline. CDR3 sequence: CASSAAGGPYEQYF. Here the CDR3 DNA reads TGTGCCAGCAGTGCGGCGGGGGGACCTTACGAGCAGTACTTC.

This rearrangement joins TRBV5-1 to TRBJ1-3; 8 bases agree with TRBD1. V was pared by 4 bases and J by 5 bases, with 5 bases of the junction left unmatched. Germline assignment: CDR1 SGHRS and CDR2 YFSETQ. CDR3 length: 14 residues. CDR3 nucleotides: TGCGCCAGCAGCGCCGGACAGGGCCGAAACACCATATATTTT. Translated, it gives CASSAGQGRNTIYF.